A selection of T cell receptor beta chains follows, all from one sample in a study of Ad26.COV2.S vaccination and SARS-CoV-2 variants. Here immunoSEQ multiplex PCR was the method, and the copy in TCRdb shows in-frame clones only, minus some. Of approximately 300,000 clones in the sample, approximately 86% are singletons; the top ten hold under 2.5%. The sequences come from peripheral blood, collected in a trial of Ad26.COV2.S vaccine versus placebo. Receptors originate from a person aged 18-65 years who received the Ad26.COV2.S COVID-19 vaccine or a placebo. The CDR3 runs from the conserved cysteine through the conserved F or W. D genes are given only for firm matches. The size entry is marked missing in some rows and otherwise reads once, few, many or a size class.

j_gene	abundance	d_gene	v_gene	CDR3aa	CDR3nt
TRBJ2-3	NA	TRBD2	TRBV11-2	CASSLNNRLAGITDTQYF	TGTGCCAGCAGCTTAAACAACCGACTAGCGGGGATCACAGATACGCAGTATTTT
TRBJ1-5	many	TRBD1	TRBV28	CASSWGQGFVGGQPQHF	TGTGCCAGCAGTTGGGGACAGGGTTTCGTCGGGGGTCAGCCCCAGCATTTT
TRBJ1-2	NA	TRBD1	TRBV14	CASSQEIGTVLGYTF	TGTGCCAGCAGCCAAGAGATTGGGACAGTCCTTGGCTACACCTTC
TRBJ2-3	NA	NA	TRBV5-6	CASSSLTGTQYF	TGTGCCAGCAGCTCATTAACGGGTACGCAGTATTTT
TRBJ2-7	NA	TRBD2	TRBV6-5	CASRKPSGGAYEQYF	TGTGCCAGCAGAAAGCCTAGCGGGGGGGCCTACGAGCAGTACTTC
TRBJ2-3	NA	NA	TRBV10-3	CAISRVTGVRSTDTQYF	TGTGCCATCAGCCGAGTGACGGGGGTGCGTAGCACAGATACGCAGTATTTT
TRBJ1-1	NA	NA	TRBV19	CASTRGKAEAFF	TGTGCCAGTACAAGGGGTAAGGCTGAAGCTTTCTTT
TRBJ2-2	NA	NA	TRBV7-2	CASSSQAGVVNTGELFF	TGTGCCAGCAGCTCCCAGGCGGGCGTGGTGAACACCGGGGAGCTGTTTTTT
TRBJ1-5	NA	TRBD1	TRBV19	CASSLTGGLQPQHF	TGTGCCAGTAGTCTAACAGGGGGGTTGCAGCCCCAGCATTTT
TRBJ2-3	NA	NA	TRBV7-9	CASSLVLGTYTDTQYF	TGTGCCAGCAGCTTAGTTTTGGGCACATACACAGATACGCAGTATTTT
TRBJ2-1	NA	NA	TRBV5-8	CASRWIVEQFF	TGTGCCAGCAGGTGGATTGTTGAGCAGTTCTTC
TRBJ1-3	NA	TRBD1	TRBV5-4	CASSLKRGLSGNTIYF	TGTGCCAGCAGCTTGAAAAGGGGGCTCTCTGGAAACACCATATATTTT
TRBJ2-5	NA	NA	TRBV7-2	CASRIGSAGGVGETQYF	TGTGCCAGCAGGATTGGCTCGGCCGGGGGAGTCGGGGAGACCCAGTACTTC
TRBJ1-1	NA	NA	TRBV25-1	CASSDAQVNTEAFF	TGTGCCAGCAGTGACGCGCAGGTGAACACTGAAGCTTTCTTT
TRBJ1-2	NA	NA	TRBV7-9	CASSTHTGGHASEWYGYTF	TGTGCCAGCAGCACCCACACCGGGGGGCACGCAAGTGAATGGTATGGCTACACCTTC
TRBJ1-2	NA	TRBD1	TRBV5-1	CASSLAAQGAQGYTF	TGCGCCAGCAGCTTGGCCGCACAGGGGGCTCAGGGCTACACCTTC